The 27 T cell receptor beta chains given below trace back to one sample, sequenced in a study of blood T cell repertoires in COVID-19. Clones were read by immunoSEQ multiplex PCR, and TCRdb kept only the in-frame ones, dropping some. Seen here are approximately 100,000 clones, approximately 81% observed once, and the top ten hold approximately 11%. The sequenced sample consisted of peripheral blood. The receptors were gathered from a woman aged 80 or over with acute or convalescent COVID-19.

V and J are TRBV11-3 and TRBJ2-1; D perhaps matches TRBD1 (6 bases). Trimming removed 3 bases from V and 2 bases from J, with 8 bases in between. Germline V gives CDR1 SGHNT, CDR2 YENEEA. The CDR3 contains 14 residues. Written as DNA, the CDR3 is TGTGCCAGCAGCTTGGGGGACACCTACAATGAGCAGTTCTTC. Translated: CASSLGDTYNEQFF.

The CDR3 DNA follows: TGTGCCAGCAGTTACTCTTCTGGGACTAGTGCCGAGATGATGCAGTTCTTC. Its protein is CASSYSSGTSAEMMQFF. J is TRBJ2-1 and V is TRBV6-2 or TRBV6-3; 8 bases match TRBD2. The length of the CDR3 is 17 residues. The V segment lost 0 bases and the J segment 12 bases; nucleotides outside the gene matches: 16. Germline CDR1 and CDR2: MNHEY and SVGEGT.

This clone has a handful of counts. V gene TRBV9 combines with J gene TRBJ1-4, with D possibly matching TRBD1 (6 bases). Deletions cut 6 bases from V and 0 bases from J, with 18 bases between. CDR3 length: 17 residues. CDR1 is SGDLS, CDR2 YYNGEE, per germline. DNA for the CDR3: TGTGCCAGCAACTTAGGGGGGGGTTCCGCAACTAATGAAAAACTGTTTTTT. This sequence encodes CASNLGGGSATNEKLFF.

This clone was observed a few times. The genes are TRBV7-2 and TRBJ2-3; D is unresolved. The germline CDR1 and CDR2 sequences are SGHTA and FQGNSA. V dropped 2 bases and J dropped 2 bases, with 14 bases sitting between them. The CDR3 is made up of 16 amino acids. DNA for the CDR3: TGTGCCAGCAGCTTAAGTTCCACACCCCCCACAGATACGCAGTATTTT. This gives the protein CASSLSSTPPTDTQYF.

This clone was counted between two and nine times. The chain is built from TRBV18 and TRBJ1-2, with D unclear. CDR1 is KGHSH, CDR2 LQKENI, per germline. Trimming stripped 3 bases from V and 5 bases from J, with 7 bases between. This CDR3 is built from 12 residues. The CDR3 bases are TGTGCCAGCTCACCCAGCGAGTATGGCTACACCTTC. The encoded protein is CASSPSEYGYTF.

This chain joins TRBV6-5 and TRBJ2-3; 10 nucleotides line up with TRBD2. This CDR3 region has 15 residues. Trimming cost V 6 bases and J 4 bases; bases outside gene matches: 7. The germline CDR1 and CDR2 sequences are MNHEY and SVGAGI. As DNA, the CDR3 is TGTGCCAGCAGGAGCCCTAGCGGGGGCGCAGATACGCAGTATTTT. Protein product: CASRSPSGGADTQYF.

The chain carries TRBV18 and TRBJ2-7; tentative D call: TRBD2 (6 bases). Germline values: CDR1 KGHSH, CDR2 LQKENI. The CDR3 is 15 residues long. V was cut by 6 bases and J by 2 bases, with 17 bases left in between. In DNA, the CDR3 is TGTGCCAGCTCCACCACGGCGGGACGGACCTACGAGCAGTACTTC. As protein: CASSTTAGRTYEQYF.

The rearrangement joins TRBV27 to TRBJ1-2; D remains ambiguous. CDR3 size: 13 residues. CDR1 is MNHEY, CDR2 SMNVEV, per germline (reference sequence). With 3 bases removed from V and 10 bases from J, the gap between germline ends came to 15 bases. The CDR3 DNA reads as TGTGCCAGCAGTTTCGTCCTATCCCGCGACTACACCTTC. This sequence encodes CASSFVLSRDYTF.

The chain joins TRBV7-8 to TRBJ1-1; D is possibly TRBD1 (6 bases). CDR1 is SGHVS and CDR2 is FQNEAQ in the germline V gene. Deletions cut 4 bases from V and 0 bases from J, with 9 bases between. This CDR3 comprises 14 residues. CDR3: CASSSNRVNTEAFF. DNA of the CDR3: TGTGCCAGCAGCTCCAACAGGGTGAACACTGAAGCTTTCTTT.

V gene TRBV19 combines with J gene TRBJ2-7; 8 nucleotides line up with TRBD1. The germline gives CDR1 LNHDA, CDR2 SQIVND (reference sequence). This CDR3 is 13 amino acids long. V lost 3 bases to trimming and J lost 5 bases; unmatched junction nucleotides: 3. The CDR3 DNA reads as TGTGCCAGTAGTATTGAACAGGGGGACGAGCAGTACTTC. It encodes CASSIEQGDEQYF.

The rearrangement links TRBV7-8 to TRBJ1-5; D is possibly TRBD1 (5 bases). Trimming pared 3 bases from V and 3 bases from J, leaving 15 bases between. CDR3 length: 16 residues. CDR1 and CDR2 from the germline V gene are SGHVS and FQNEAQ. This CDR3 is CASSFVGARPNQPQHF. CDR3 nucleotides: TGTGCCAGCAGCTTTGTTGGGGCTAGGCCCAATCAGCCCCAGCATTTT.

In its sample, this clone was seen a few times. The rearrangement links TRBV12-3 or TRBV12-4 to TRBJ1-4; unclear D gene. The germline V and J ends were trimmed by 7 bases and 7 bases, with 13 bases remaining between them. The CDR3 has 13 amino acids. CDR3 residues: CASKSNPIEKLFF. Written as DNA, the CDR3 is TGTGCCAGCAAGAGTAACCCTATTGAAAAACTGTTTTTT.

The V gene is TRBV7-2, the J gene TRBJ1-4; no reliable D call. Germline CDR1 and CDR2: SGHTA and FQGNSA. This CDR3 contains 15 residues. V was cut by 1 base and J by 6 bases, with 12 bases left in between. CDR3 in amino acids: CASSLDGSGYEKLFF. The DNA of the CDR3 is TGTGCCAGCAGCTTAGATGGCTCGGGTTATGAAAAACTGTTTTTT.

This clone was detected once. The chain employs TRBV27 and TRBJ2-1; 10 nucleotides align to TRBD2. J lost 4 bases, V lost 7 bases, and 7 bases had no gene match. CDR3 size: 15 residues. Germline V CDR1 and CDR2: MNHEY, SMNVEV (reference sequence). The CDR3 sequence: CASTKAGGPYNEQFF. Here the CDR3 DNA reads TGTGCCAGCACCAAAGCGGGGGGGCCATACAATGAGCAGTTCTTC.

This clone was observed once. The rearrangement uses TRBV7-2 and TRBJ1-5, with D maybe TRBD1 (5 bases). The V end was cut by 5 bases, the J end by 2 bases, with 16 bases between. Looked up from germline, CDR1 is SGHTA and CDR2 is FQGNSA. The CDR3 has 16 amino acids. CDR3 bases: TGTGCCAGCAGCCCCGGGGGACCTACTCGCAATCAGCCCCAGCATTTT. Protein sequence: CASSPGGPTRNQPQHF.

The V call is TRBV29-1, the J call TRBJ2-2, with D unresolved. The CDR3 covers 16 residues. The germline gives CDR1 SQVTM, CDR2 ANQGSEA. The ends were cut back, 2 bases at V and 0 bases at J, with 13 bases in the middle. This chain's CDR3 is CSVETPSVANTGELFF. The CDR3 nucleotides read TGCAGCGTTGAAACCCCAAGCGTCGCGAACACCGGGGAGCTGTTTTTT.

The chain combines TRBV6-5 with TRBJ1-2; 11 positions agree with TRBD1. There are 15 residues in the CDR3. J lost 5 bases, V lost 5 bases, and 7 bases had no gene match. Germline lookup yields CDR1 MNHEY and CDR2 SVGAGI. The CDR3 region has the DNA TGTGCCAGCAGTACCGGGACAGGGGGGCGTTATGGCTACACCTTC. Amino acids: CASSTGTGGRYGYTF.

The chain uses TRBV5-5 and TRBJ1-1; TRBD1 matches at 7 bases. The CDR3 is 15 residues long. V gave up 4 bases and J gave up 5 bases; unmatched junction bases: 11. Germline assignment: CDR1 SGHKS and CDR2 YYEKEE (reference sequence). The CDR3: CASSPIPTGKTEAFF. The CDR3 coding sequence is TGTGCCAGCAGCCCCATACCGACAGGGAAAACTGAAGCTTTCTTT.

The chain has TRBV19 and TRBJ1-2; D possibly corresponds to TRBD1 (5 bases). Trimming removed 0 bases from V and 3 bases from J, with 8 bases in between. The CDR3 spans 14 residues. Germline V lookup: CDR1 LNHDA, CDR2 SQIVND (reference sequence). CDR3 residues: CASSIDPQDYGYTF. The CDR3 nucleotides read TGTGCCAGTAGTATAGATCCACAGGACTATGGCTACACCTTC.

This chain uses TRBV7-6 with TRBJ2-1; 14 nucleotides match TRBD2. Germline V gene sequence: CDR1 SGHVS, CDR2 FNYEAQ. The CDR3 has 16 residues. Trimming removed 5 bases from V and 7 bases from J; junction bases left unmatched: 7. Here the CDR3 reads CASSLRLAGGQNEQFF. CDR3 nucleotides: TGTGCCAGCAGCCTCAGACTAGCGGGGGGGCAAAATGAGCAGTTCTTC.

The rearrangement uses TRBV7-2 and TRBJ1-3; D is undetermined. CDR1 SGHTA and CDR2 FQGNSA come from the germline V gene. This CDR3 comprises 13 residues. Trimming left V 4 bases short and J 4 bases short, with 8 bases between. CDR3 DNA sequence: TGTGCCAGCAGCTCGCTTCGGGGAAACACCATATATTTT. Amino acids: CASSSLRGNTIYF.

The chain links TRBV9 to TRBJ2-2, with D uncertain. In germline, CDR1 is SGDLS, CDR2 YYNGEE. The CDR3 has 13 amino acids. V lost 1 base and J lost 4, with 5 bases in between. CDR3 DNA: TGTGCCAGCAGCGTAACAGCCACCGGGGAGCTGTTTTTT. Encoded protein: CASSVTATGELFF.

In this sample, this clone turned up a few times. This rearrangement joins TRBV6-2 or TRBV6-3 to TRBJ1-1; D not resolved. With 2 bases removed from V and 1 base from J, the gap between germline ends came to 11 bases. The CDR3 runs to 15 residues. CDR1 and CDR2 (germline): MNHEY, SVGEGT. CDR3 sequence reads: CASSYRERGNTEAFF. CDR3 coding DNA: TGTGCCAGCAGTTACAGGGAACGGGGGAACACTGAAGCTTTCTTT.

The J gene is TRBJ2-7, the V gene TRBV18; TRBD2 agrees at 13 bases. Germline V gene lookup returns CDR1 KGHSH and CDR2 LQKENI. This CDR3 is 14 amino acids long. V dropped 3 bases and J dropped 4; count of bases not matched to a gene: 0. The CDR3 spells CASSPGLAGYEQYV. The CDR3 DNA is TGTGCCAGCTCACCGGGACTAGCGGGGTACGAGCAGTACGTC.

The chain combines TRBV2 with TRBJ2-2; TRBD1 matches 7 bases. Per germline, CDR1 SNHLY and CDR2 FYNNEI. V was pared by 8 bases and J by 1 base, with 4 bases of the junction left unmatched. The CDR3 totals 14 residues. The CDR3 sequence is CASSRDRNTGELFF. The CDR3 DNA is TGTGCCAGCTCCCGGGACAGGAACACCGGGGAGCTGTTTTTT.

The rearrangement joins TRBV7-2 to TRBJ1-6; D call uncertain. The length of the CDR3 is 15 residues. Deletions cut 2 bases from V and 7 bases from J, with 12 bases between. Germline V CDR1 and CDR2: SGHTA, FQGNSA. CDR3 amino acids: CASSLIGSGNSPLHF. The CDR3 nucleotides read TGTGCCAGCAGCTTAATAGGCTCGGGGAATTCACCCCTCCACTTT.

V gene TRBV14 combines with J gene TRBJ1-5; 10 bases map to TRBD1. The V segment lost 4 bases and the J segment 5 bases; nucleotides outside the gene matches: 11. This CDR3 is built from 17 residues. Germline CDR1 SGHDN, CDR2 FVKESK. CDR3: CASSRLGTGTGDQPQHF. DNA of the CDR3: TGTGCCAGCAGCCGGTTGGGGACCGGGACAGGGGATCAGCCCCAGCATTTT.